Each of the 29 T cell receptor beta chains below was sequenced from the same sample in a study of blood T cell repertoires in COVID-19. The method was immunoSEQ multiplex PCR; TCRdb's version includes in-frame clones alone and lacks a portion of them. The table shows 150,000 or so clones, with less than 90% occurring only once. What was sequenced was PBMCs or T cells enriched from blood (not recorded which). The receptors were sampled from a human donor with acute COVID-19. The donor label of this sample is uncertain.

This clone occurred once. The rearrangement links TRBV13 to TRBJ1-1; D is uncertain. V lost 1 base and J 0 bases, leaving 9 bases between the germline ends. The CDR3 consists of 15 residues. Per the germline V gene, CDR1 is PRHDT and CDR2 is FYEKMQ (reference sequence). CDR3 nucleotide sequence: TGTGCCAGCAGCTTAGCGGTGGTCATGAACACTGAAGCTTTCTTT. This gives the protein CASSLAVVMNTEAFF.

The CDR3 DNA follows: TGTGCCAGCAGCCCCTTGGGGAAGCGGTACACAGATACGCAGTATTTT. This encodes CASSPLGKRYTDTQYF. V usage is TRBV7-2 and J usage is TRBJ2-3; possible D gene TRBD2, 5 bases. V shed 5 bases and J shed 2 bases, with 17 bases lying between them. The CDR3 runs to 16 residues. Per the germline V gene, CDR1 is SGHTA and CDR2 is FQGNSA.

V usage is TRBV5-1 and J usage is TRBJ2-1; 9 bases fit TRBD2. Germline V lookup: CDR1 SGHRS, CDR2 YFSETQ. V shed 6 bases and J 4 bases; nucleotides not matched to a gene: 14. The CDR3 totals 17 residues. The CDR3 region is CASTSISIAGAYNEQFF. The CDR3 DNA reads TGCGCCAGCACGTCAATCTCGATAGCGGGGGCTTACAATGAGCAGTTCTTC. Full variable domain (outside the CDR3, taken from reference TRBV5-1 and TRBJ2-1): KAGVTQTPRYLIKTRGQQVTLSCSPISGHRSVSWYQQTPGQGLQFLFEYFSETQRNKGNFPGRFSGRQFSNSRSEMNVSTLELGDSALYLCASTSISIAGAYNEQFFGPGTRLTVL.

The CDR3 spells CASSQEASGGGTDTQYF. For the CDR3, the DNA is TGTGCCAGCAGCCAAGAAGCTAGCGGGGGTGGCACAGATACGCAGTATTTT. This chain links TRBV6-4 with TRBJ2-3; 10 bases are a match to TRBD2. V gave up 6 bases and J gave up 1 base; unmatched junction bases: 10. The CDR3 length is 17 residues. Germline assignment: CDR1 MRHNA and CDR2 SNTAGT.

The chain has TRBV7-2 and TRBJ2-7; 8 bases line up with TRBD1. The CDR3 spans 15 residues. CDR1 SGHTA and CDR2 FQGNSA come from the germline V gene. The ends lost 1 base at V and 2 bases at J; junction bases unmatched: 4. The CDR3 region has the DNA TGTGCCAGCAGCTTAGATAGGACAGGGCCCTACGAGCAGTACTTC. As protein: CASSLDRTGPYEQYF. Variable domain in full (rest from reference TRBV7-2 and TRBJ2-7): GAGVSQSPSNKVTEKGKDVELRCDPISGHTALYWYRQSLGQGLEFLIYFQGNSAPDKSGLPSDRFSAERTGGSVSTLTIQRTQQEDSAVYLCASSLDRTGPYEQYFGPGTRLTVT.

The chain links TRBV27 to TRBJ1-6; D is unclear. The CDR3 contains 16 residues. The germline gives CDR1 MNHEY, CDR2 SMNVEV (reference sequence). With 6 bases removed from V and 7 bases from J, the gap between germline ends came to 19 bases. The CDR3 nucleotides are TGTGCCAGCAGGGAAACACCCCCAGGATCGAATTCACCCCTCCACTTT. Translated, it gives CASRETPPGSNSPLHF.

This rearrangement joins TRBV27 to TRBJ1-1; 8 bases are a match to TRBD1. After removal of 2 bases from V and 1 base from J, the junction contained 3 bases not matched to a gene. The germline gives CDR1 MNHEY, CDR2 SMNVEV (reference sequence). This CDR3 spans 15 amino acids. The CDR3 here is CASSLVTGGNTEAFF. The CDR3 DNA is TGTGCCAGCAGTTTAGTTACAGGGGGGAACACTGAAGCTTTCTTT.

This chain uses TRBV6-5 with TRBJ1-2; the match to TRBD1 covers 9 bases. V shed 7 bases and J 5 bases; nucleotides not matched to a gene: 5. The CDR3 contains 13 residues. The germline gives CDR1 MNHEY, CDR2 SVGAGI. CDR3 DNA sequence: TGTGCCAGCACTGGACAGGGGCCATATGGCTACACCTTC. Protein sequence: CASTGQGPYGYTF.

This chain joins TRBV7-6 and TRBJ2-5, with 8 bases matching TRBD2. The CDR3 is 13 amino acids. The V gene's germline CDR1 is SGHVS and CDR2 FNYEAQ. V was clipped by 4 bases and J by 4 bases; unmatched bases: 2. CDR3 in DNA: TGTGCCAGCAGCTGGAGCGGGGGAGAGACCCAGTACTTC. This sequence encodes CASSWSGGETQYF.

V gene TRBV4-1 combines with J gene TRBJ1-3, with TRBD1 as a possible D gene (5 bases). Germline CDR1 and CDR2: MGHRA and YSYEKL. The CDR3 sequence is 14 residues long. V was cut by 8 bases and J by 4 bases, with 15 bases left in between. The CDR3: CASASGGNGNTIYF. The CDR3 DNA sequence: TGCGCCAGCGCCTCCGGGGGGAACGGAAACACCATATATTTT.

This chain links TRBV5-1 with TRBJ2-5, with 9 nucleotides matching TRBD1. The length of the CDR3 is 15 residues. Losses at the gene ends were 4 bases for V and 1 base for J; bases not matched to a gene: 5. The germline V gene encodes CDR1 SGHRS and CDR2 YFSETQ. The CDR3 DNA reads TGCGCCAGCAGCCTGGGACAGGGAATCCAAGAGACCCAGTACTTC. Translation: CASSLGQGIQETQYF. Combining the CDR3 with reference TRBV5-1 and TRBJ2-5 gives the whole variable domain KAGVTQTPRYLIKTRGQQVTLSCSPISGHRSVSWYQQTPGQGLQFLFEYFSETQRNKGNFPGRFSGRQFSNSRSEMNVSTLELGDSALYLCASSLGQGIQETQYFGPGTRLLVL.

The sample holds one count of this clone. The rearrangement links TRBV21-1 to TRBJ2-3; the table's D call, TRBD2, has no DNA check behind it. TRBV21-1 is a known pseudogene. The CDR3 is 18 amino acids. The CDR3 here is CASSKETLRDYPTDTQYF. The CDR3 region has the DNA TGTGCCAGCAGCAAAGAGACACTCCGGGACTACCCCACAGATACGCAGTATTTT.

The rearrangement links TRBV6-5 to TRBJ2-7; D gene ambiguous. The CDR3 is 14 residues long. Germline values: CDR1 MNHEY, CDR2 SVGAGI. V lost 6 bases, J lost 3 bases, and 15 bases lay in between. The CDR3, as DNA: TGTGCCAGCAGCAGGTCCCCGAATCTCTACGAGCAGTACTTC. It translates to CASSRSPNLYEQYF.

Here the CDR3 reads CASSVDRGLANEKLFF. CDR3 sequence (DNA): TGTGCCAGCAGCGTCGACAGGGGGCTAGCTAATGAAAAACTGTTTTTT. V and J are TRBV25-1 and TRBJ1-4, with 10 bases lining up with TRBD1. Germline lookup yields CDR1 MGHDK and CDR2 SYGVNS. This CDR3 is 16 amino acids long. With V trimmed by 6 bases and J by 3 bases, 7 bases remained unmatched.

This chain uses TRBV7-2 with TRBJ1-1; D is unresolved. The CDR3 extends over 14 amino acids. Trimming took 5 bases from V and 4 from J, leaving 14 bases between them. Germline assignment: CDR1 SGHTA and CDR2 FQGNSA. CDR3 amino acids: CASSPRGRRTEAFF. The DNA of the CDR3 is TGTGCCAGCAGCCCCCGAGGTAGGCGCACTGAAGCTTTCTTT.

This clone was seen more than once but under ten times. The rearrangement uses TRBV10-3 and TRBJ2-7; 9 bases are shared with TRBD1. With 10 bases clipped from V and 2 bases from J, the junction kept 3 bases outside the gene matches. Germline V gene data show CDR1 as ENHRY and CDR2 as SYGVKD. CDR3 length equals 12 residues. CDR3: CATGTGPYEQYF. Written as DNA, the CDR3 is TGTGCCACAGGGACAGGGCCCTACGAGCAGTACTTC.

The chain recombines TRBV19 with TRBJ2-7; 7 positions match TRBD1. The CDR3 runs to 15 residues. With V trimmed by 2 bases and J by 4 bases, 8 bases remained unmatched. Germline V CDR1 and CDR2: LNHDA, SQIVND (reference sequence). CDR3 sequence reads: CASSITTGVSYEQYF. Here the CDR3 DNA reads TGTGCCAGTAGTATAACCACAGGGGTGTCTTACGAGCAGTACTTC. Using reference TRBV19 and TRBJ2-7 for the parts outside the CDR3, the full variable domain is DGGITQSPKYLFRKEGQNVTLSCEQNLNHDAMYWYRQDPGQGLRLIYYSQIVNDFQKGDIAEGYSVSREKKESFPLTVTSAQKNPTAFYLCASSITTGVSYEQYFGPGTRLTVT.

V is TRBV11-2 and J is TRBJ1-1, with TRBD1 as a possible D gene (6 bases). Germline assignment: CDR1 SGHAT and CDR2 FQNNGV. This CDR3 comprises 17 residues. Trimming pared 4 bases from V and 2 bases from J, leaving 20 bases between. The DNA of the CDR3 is TGTGCCAGCAGCTCCCTCAAGGGGGTCCAGTTCAACACTGAAGCTTTCTTT. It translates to CASSSLKGVQFNTEAFF.

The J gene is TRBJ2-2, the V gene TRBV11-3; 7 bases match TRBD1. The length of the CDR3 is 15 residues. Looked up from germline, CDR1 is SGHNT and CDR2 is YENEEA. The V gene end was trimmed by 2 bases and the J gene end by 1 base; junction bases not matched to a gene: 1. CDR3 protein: CASSLHRGNTGELFF. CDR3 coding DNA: TGTGCCAGCAGCTTACACAGGGGGAACACCGGGGAGCTGTTTTTT.

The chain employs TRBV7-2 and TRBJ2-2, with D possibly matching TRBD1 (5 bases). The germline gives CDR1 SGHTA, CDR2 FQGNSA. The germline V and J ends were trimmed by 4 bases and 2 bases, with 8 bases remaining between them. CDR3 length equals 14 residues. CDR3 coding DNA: TGTGCCAGCAGCTGGACACCTAACACCGGGGAGCTGTTTTTT. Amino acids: CASSWTPNTGELFF.

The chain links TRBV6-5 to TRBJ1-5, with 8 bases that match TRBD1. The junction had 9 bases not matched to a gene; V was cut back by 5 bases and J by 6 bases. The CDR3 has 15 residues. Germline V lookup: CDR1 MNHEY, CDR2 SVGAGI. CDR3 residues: CASSPSGGPTQPQHF. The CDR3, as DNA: TGTGCCAGCAGTCCCTCAGGGGGCCCCACTCAGCCCCAGCATTTT.

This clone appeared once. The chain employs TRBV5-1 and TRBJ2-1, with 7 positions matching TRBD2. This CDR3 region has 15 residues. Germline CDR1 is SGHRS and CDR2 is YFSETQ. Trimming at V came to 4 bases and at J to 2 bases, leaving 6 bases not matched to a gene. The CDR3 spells CASSENGGTYNEQFF. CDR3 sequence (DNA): TGCGCCAGCAGCGAAAACGGGGGGACCTACAATGAGCAGTTCTTC.

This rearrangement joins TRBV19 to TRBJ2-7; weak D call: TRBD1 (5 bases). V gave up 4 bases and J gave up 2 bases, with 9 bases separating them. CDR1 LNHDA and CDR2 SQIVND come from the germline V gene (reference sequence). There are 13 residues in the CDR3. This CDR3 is CASSTDMPYEQYF. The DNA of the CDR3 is TGTGCCAGTAGTACGGACATGCCCTACGAGCAGTACTTC.

CDR3 DNA sequence: TGTGCCAGCAGCTTTGGAGGTCAAGAGACCCAGTACTTC. Its protein product is CASSFGGQETQYF. V usage is TRBV7-2 and J usage is TRBJ2-5, with D perhaps TRBD2 (5 bases). The CDR3 spans 13 residues. V was trimmed by 3 bases and J by 2 bases, leaving 7 bases between them. Per germline, CDR1 SGHTA and CDR2 FQGNSA.

CDR3 coding DNA: TGTGCCAGCAGCTTAGGACAGCTCTCTGGGGCCAACGTCCTGACTTTC. It codes for CASSLGQLSGANVLTF. This chain uses TRBV7-9 with TRBJ2-6; a weak D match, TRBD1 (5 bases). This CDR3 is built from 16 residues. Germline CDR1 reads SEHNR; CDR2 reads FQNEAQ (reference sequence). V lost 1 base to trimming and J lost 0 bases, with 7 bases between them.

CDR3 sequence (DNA): TGTGCCACCAGTGCCGGGAGAACCTACGAGCAGTACTTC. Translation: CATSAGRTYEQYF. The J gene is TRBJ2-7, the V gene TRBV24-1; a possible D gene is TRBD2 (6 bases). The CDR3 extends over 13 amino acids. Trimming took off 5 bases at V and 2 bases at J, with 9 bases between the two ends. The germline CDR1 and CDR2 sequences are KGHDR and SFDVKD.

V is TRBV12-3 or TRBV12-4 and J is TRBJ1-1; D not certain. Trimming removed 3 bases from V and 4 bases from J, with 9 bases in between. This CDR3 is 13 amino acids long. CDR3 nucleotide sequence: TGTGCCAGCAGTTTCCCGGGTCGCACTGAAGCTTTCTTT. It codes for CASSFPGRTEAFF.

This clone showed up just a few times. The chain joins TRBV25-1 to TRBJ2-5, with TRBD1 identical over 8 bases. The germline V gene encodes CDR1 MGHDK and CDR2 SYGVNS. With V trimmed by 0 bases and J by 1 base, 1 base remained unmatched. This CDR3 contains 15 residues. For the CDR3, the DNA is TGTGCCAGCAGTGAATATACAGGGGGCCAAGAGACCCAGTACTTC. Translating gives CASSEYTGGQETQYF.

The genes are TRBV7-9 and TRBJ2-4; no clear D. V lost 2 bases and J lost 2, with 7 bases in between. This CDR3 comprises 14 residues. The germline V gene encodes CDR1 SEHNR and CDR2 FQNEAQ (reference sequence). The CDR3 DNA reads TGTGCCAGCAGCTTACCGGGTTCCAAAAACATTCAGTACTTC. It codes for CASSLPGSKNIQYF. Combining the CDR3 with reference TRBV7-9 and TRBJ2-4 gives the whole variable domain DTGVSQNPRHKITKRGQNVTFRCDPISEHNRLYWYRQTLGQGPEFLTYFQNEAQLEKSRLLSDRFSAERPKGSFSTLEIQRTEQGDSAMYLCASSLPGSKNIQYFGAGTRLSVL.